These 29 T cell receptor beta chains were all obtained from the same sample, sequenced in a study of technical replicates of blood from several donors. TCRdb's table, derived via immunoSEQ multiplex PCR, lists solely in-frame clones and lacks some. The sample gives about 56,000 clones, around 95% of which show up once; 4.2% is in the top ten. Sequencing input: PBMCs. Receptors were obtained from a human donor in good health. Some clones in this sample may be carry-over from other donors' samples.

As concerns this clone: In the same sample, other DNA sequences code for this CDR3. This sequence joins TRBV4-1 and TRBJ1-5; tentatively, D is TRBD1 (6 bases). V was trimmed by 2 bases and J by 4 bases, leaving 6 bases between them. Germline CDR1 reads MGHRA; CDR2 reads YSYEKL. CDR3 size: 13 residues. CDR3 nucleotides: TGCGCCAGCAGCCAACAGGGGAATCAGCCCCAGCATTTT. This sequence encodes CASSQQGNQPQHF.

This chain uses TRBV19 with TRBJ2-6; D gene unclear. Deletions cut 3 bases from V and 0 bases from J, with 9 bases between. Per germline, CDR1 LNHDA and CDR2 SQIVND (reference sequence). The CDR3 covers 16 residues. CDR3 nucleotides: TGTGCCAGTAGTATTGCGAGGCCCTCTGGGGCCAACGTCCTGACTTTC. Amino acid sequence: CASSIARPSGANVLTF.

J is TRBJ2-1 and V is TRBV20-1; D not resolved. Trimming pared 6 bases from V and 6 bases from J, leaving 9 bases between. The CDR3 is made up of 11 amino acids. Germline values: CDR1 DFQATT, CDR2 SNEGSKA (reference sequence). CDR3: CSAHGSNEQFF. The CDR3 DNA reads TGCAGTGCCCATGGCAGCAATGAGCAGTTCTTC.

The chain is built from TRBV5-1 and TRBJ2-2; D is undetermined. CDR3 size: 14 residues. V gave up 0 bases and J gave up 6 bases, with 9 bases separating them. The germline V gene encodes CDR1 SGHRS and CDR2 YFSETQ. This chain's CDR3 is CASSLGQVAGELFF. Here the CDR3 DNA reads TGCGCCAGCAGCTTGGGGCAGGTGGCCGGGGAGCTGTTTTTT.

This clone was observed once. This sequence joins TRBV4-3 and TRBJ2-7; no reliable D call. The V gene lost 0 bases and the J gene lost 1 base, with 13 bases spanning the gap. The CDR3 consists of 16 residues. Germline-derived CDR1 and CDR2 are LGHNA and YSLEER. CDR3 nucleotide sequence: TGCGCCAGCAGCCAAGATGCGGCCGGTACTTCCTACGAGCAGTACTTC. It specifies CASSQDAAGTSYEQYF.

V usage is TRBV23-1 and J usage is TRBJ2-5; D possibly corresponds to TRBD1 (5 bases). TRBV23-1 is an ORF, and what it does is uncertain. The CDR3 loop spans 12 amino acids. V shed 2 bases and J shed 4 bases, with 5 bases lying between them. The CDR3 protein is CASSQDRETQYF. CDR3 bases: TGCGCCAGCAGTCAAGACAGAGAGACCCAGTACTTC.

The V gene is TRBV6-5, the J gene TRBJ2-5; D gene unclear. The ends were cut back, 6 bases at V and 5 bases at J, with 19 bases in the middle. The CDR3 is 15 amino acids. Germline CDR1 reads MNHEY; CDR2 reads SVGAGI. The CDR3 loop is CASSRTLDPRETQYF. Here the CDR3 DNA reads TGTGCCAGCAGCCGAACCTTAGATCCCCGGGAGACCCAGTACTTC.

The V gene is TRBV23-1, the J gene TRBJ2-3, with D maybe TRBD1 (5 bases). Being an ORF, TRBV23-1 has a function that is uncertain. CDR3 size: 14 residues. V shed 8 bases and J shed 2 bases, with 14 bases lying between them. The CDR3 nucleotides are TGCGCCAGCCGGCAGGGCGGTAACACAGATACGCAGTATTTT. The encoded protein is CASRQGGNTDTQYF.

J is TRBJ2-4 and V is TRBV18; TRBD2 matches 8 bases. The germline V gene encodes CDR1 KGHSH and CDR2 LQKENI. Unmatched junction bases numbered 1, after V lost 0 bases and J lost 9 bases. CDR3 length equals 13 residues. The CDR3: CASSPPGTSIQYF. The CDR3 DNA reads TGTGCCAGCTCACCACCCGGGACTAGCATTCAGTACTTC. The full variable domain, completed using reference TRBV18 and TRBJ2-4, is NAGVMQNPRHLVRRRGQEARLRCSPMKGHSHVYWYRQLPEEGLKFMVYLQKENIIDESGMPKERFSAEFPKEGPSILRIQQVVRGDSAAYFCASSPPGTSIQYFGAGTRLSVL.

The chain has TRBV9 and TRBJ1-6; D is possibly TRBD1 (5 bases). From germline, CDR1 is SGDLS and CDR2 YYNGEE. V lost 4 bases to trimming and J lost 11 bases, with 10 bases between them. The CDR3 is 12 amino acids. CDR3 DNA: TGTGCCAGCAGCCCCGCAGGGCCACCCCTCCACTTT. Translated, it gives CASSPAGPPLHF. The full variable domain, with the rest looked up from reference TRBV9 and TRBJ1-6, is DSGVTQTPKHLITATGQRVTLRCSPRSGDLSVYWYQQSLDQGLQFLIQYYNGEERAKGNILERFSAQQFPDLHSELNLSSLELGDSALYFCASSPAGPPLHFGNGTRLTVT.

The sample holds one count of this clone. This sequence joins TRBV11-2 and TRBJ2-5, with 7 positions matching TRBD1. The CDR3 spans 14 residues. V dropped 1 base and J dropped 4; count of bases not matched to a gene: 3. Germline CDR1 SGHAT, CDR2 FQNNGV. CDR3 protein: CASSLGGGGETQYF. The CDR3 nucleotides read TGTGCCAGCAGCTTAGGAGGGGGCGGAGAGACCCAGTACTTC.

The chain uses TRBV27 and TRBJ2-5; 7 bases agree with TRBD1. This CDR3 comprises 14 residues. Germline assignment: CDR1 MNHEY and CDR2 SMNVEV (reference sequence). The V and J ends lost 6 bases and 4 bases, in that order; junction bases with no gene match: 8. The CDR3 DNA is TGTGCCAGCAGCTTAGGGACAGCTGGAGAGACCCAGTACTTC. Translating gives CASSLGTAGETQYF.

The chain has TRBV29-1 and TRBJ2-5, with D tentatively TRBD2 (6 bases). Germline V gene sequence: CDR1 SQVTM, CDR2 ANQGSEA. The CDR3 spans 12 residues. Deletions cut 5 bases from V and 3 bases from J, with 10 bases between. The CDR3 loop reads CSVLLAEETQYF. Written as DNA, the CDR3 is TGCAGCGTTCTGTTAGCGGAAGAGACCCAGTACTTC.

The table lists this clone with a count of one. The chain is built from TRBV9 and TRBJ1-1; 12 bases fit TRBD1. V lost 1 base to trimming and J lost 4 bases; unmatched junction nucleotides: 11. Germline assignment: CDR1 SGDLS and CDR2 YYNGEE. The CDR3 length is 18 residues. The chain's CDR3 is CASSVSSRDRGLSTEAFF. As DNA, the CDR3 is TGTGCCAGCAGCGTATCATCCCGGGACAGGGGGCTGAGCACTGAAGCTTTCTTT.

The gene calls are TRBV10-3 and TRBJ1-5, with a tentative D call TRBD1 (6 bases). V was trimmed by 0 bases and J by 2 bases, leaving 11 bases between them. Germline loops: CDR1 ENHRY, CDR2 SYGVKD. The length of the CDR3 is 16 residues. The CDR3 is CAISESGARGNQPQHF. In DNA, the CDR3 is TGTGCCATCAGTGAGTCGGGGGCTCGAGGCAATCAGCCCCAGCATTTT.

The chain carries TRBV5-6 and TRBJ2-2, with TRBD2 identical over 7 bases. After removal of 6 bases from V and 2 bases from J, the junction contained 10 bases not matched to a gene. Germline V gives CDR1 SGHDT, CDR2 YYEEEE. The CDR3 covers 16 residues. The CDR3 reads CASNKPGTTNTGELFF. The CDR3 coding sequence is TGTGCCAGCAACAAACCCGGGACTACCAACACCGGGGAGCTGTTTTTT.

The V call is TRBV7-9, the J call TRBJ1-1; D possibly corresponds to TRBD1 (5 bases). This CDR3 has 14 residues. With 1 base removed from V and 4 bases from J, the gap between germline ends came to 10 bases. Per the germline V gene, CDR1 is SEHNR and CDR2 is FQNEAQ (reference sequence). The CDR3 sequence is CASSLGDFITEAFF. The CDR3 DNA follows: TGTGCCAGCAGCTTAGGGGACTTTATCACTGAAGCTTTCTTT.

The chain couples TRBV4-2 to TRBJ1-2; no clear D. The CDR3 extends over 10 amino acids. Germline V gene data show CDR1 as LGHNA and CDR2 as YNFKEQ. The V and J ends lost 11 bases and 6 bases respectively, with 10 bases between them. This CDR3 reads CAPIRDGYTF. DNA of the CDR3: TGTGCCCCGATACGGGATGGCTACACCTTC.

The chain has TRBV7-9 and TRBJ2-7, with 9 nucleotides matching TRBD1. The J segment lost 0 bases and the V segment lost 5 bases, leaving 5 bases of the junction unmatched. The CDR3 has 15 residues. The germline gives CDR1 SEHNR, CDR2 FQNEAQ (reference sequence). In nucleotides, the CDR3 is TGTGCCAGCAGCCTACTGACAGGGGGCTCCTACGAGCAGTACTTC. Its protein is CASSLLTGGSYEQYF.

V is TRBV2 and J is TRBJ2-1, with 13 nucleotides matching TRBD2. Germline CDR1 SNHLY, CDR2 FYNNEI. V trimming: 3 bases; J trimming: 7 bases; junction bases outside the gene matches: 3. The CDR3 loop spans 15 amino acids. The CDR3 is CASSDPGLAGNEQFF. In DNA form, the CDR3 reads TGTGCCAGCAGTGATCCGGGACTAGCGGGAAATGAGCAGTTCTTC.

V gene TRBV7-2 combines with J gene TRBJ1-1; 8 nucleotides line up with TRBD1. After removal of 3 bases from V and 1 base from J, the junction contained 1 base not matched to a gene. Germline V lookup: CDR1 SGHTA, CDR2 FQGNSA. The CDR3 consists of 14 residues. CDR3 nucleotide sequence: TGTGCCAGCAGCTTTGGACAGGGGAACACTGAAGCTTTCTTT. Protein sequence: CASSFGQGNTEAFF.

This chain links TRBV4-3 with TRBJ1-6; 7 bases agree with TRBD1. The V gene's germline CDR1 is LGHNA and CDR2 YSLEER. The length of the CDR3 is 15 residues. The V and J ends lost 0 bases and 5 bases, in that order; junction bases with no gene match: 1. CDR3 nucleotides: TGCGCCAGCAGCCAAGACAGGGGGGATAATTCACCCCTCCACTTT. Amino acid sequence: CASSQDRGDNSPLHF.

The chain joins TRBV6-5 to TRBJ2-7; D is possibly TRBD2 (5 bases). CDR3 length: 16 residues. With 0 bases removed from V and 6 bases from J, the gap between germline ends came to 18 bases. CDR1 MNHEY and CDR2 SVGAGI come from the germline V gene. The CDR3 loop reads CASSYSIQRVRGEQYF. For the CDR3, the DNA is TGTGCCAGCAGTTACTCGATCCAGAGGGTCCGTGGCGAGCAGTACTTC.

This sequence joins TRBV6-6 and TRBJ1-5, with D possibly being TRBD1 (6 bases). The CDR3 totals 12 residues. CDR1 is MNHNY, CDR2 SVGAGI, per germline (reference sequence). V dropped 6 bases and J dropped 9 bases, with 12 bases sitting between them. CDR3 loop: CASSIGGGPQHF. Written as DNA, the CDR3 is TGTGCCAGCAGCATAGGGGGTGGGCCCCAGCATTTT.

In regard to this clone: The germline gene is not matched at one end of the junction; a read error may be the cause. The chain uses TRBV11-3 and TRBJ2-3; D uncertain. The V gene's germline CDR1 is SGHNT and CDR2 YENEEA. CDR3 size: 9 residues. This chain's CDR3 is CRGTDTQYF. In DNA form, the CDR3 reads TGCCGGGGCACAGATACGCAGTATTTT.

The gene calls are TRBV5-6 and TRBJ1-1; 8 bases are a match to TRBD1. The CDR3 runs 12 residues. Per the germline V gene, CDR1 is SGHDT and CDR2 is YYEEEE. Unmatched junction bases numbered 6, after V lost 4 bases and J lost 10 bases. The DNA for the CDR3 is TGTGCCAGCAGCCCGAAGGACAGGGCAGCTTTCTTT. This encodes CASSPKDRAAFF.

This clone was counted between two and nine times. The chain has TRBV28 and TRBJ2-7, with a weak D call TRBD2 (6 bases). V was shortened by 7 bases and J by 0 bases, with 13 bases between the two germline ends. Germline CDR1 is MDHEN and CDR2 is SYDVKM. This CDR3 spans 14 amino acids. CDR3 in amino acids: CASTEGGLSYEQYF. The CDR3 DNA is TGTGCCAGCACCGAAGGAGGGCTCTCCTACGAGCAGTACTTC.

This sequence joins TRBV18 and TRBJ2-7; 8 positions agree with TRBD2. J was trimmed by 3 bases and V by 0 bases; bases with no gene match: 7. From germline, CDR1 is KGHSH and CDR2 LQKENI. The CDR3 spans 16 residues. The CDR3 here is CASSPPPAGAGYEQYF. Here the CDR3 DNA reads TGTGCCAGCTCACCACCGCCAGCGGGGGCTGGCTACGAGCAGTACTTC.

The chain's CDR3 is CASSSTAFTEAFF. DNA of the CDR3: TGTGCCAGCAGCTCTACAGCCTTCACTGAAGCTTTCTTT. The chain links TRBV7-6 to TRBJ1-1; D not resolved. The germline V and J ends were trimmed by 4 bases and 4 bases, with 10 bases remaining between them. Germline V gene sequence: CDR1 SGHVS, CDR2 FNYEAQ. The CDR3 has 13 amino acids.